One and the same sample provided the 15 T cell receptor beta chains below, sequenced in a study of OX40 agonist ivuxolimab in advanced cancers. The data were produced by immunoSEQ multiplex PCR, yet TCRdb's version contains in-frame clones alone and is incomplete. This table has tens of thousands of clones, 91% appearing once. The specimen comprised CD4+ or CD8+ T cells sorted from blood, sampled in a trial of the OX40 agonist ivuxolimab. The receptors derive from an adult with an advanced solid tumor such as melanoma, head and neck, liver or kidney cancer.

The chain couples TRBV15 to TRBJ2-2; 7 bases fit TRBD2. The germline V gene has CDR1 LNHNV and CDR2 YYDKDF (reference sequence). Losses at the gene ends were 6 bases for V and 7 bases for J; bases not matched to a gene: 5. This CDR3 is built from 13 residues. This CDR3 is CATRRGKSGELFF. The CDR3 nucleotides read TGTGCCACCAGGCGGGGGAAGAGCGGGGAGCTGTTTTTT.

J is TRBJ2-1 and V is TRBV6-1, with D perhaps matching TRBD2 (5 bases). The CDR3 contains 15 residues. Trimming stripped 1 base from V and 5 bases from J, with 12 bases between. CDR1 and CDR2 (germline): MNHNS, SASEGT. As DNA, the CDR3 is TGTGCCAGCAGTGAAGGATCGAGGGTCAACAATGAGCAGTTCTTC. This sequence encodes CASSEGSRVNNEQFF.

The rearrangement joins TRBV6-1 to TRBJ2-7, with D tentatively TRBD2 (5 bases). This CDR3 is 13 amino acids long. The V end was cut by 4 bases, the J end by 3 bases, with 10 bases between. Germline lookup yields CDR1 MNHNS and CDR2 SASEGT. CDR3 protein: CASSVVGSYEQYF. The CDR3 DNA sequence: TGTGCCAGCAGTGTTGTAGGGAGCTACGAGCAGTACTTC.

The chain uses TRBV28 and TRBJ2-7, with D possibly being TRBD2 (7 bases). The germline CDR1 and CDR2 sequences are MDHEN and SYDVKM. The length of the CDR3 is 15 residues. The V end was cut by 7 bases, the J end by 2 bases, with 18 bases between. The CDR3 sequence: CASKGGGGNTYEQYF. As DNA, the CDR3 is TGTGCCAGCAAAGGGGGGGGCGGGAACACCTACGAGCAGTACTTC.

The rearrangement joins TRBV28 to TRBJ2-7; TRBD1 or TRBD2 may be the D gene (5 bases each). The CDR3 contains 15 residues. Germline-derived CDR1 and CDR2 are MDHEN and SYDVKM. V dropped 6 bases and J dropped 4 bases, with 19 bases sitting between them. CDR3 protein: CASSPPVGARYEQYF. The CDR3 nucleotides read TGTGCCAGCAGCCCCCCCGTCGGGGCCAGGTACGAGCAGTACTTC.

The rearrangement links TRBV30 to TRBJ1-1; D is uncertain. CDR1 is GTSNPN and CDR2 is SVGIG in the germline V gene (reference sequence). V shed 7 bases and J shed 5 bases, with 23 bases lying between them. This CDR3 spans 15 amino acids. CDR3 in DNA: TGTGCCTCCACTGACGGAGGGAGAGTAAAAACTGAAGCTTTCTTT. Translating gives CASTDGGRVKTEAFF.

This sequence joins TRBV4-3 and TRBJ2-1, with a possible D match to TRBD2 (5 bases). Per the germline V gene, CDR1 is LGHNA and CDR2 is YSLEER. The CDR3 is 15 amino acids. V lost 0 bases, J lost 2 bases, and 8 bases lay in between. CDR3 in amino acids: CASSQDASPYNEQFF. The CDR3 nucleotides read TGCGCCAGCAGCCAAGACGCTAGCCCCTACAATGAGCAGTTCTTC.

The rearrangement uses TRBV6-5 and TRBJ2-7; TRBD1 matches 10 bases. The CDR3 consists of 15 residues. Germline CDR1 reads MNHEY; CDR2 reads SVGAGI. Unmatched junction bases numbered 6, after V lost 4 bases and J lost 3 bases. CDR3 in DNA: TGTGCCAGCAGTTCTCCGGGACAGGGGCACTACGAGCAGTACTTC. It translates to CASSSPGQGHYEQYF.

This rearrangement joins TRBV30 to TRBJ2-1; perhaps TRBD2 as D (6 bases). V was shortened by 0 bases and J by 5 bases, with 14 bases between the two germline ends. The CDR3 sequence is 15 residues long. The germline V gene has CDR1 GTSNPN and CDR2 SVGIG (reference sequence). In DNA form, the CDR3 reads TGTGCCTGGAGTGTACCCGGGACTGGTAACAATGAGCAGTTCTTC. This translates into CAWSVPGTGNNEQFF.

The chain joins TRBV6-1 to TRBJ2-1, with D tentatively TRBD1 or TRBD2 (6 bases each). This CDR3 region has 14 residues. Germline V gives CDR1 MNHNS, CDR2 SASEGT. Trimming pared 6 bases from V and 4 bases from J, leaving 13 bases between. The DNA for the CDR3 is TGTGCCAGCAGGGAGGGACAAGCATACAATGAGCAGTTCTTC. Its translation: CASREGQAYNEQFF.

This sequence joins TRBV19 and TRBJ1-2; D gene uncertain. V was clipped by 3 bases and J by 5 bases, with 13 bases between them. The CDR3 runs to 14 residues. The germline CDR1 and CDR2 sequences are LNHDA and SQIVND (reference sequence). The CDR3 bases are TGTGCCAGTAGTATGGGATCCCGGGATTATGGCTACACCTTC. It codes for CASSMGSRDYGYTF.

This clone has a single count. In DNA form, the CDR3 reads TGTGCCAGTACGCAGGGGGGGACTGTTGAGCAGTTCTTC. It specifies CASTQGGTVEQFF. V usage is TRBV19 and J usage is TRBJ2-1; either TRBD1 or TRBD2 may supply D (7 bases each). Germline loops: CDR1 LNHDA, CDR2 SQIVND (reference sequence). The length of the CDR3 is 13 residues. Trimming left V 7 bases short and J 9 bases short, with 16 bases between.

The CDR3 coding sequence is TGTGCCAGCAGCCCAGGGGGCGCAAATCAGCCCCAGCATTTT. Translating gives CASSPGGANQPQHF. This chain connects TRBV7-9 to TRBJ1-5; TRBD1 agrees at 8 bases. Looked up from germline, CDR1 is SEHNR and CDR2 is FQNEAQ (reference sequence). V lost 5 bases, J lost 4 bases, and 4 bases stayed unmatched. CDR3 length: 14 amino acids.

The chain combines TRBV7-8 with TRBJ2-5; TRBD1 agrees at 7 bases. The V and J ends lost 5 bases and 5 bases, in that order; junction bases with no gene match: 5. CDR1 and CDR2 from the germline V gene are SGHVS and FQNEAQ. The CDR3 has 13 residues. The CDR3 loop reads CASSPTGMETQYF. The CDR3 coding sequence is TGTGCCAGCAGCCCGACAGGGATGGAGACCCAGTACTTC.

This clone was observed a single time. The chain employs TRBV7-9 and TRBJ1-2, with TRBD1 matching 11 bases. In germline, CDR1 is SEHNR, CDR2 FQNEAQ (reference sequence). V gave up 5 bases and J gave up 5 bases; unmatched junction bases: 7. CDR3 length: 15 amino acids. The CDR3 DNA is TGTGCCAGCAGCCCTTCGGGGACAGGGGGATATGGCTACACCTTC. As protein: CASSPSGTGGYGYTF.